The sequence of this TCR beta chain was determined in a study of blood T cells in healthy people across ages. Study results and caveats: PBMCs went unsorted, and a conclusive naive versus antigen-experienced comparison was therefore prevented. A roughly linear age-dependent decrease characterized TCR beta diversity per million T cells.

About this clonotype: Antigen specificity is unknown. The junction does not match germline at one end; this may be a read error.

The germline CDR1 and CDR2 sequences are SGHTA and FQGTGA. The CDR3 extends over 15 amino acids. Extractions gave at least 5 micrograms of total RNA per sample. The authors ran a second PCR of about 6 to 11 cycles using a sample-barcoded 5' primer and a J-beta primer mix. MiXCR, applied by TCRdb to the 5' RACE reads, yields one record per CDR3 protein. Of some 1.6 million distinct CDR3 sequences in the sample, 34% were seen once. The sequence derives from a young woman in good health. V usage is TRBV7-3 and J usage is TRBJ2-1, with 8 positions matching TRBD1. The sample comprised blood. As DNA, the CDR3 is TGTGCCAGCAGCTTCGACAGGGGAAAAAACAATAAGCAGTTCTTC. Translated: CASSFDRGKNNKQFF. The full variable domain, rest sourced from reference TRBV7-3 and TRBJ2-1, is GAGVSQTPSNKVTEKGKYVELRCDPISGHTALYWYRQSLGQGPEFLIYFQGTGAADDSGLPNDRFFAVRPEGSVSTLKIQRTERGDSAVYLCASSFDRGKNNKQFFGPGTRLTVL.